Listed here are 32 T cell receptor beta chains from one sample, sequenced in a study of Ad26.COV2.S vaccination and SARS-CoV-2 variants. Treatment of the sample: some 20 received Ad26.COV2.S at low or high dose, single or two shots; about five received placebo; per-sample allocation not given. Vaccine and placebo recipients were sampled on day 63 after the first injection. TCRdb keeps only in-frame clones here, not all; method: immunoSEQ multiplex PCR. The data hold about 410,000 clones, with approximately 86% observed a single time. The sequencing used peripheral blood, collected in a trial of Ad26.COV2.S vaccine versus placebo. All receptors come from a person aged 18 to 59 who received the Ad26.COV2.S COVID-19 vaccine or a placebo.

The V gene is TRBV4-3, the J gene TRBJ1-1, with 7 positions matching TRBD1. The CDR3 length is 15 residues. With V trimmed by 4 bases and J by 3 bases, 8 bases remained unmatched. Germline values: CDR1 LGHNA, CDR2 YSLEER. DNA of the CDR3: TGCGCCAGCAGCCCGAGGACAGGCCTACACACTGAAGCTTTCTTT. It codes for CASSPRTGLHTEAFF.

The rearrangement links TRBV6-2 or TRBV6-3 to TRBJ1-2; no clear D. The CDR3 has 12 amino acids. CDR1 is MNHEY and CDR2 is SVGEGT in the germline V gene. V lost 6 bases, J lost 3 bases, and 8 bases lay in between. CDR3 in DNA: TGTGCCAGCAGCGAGGGCTACTATGGCTACACCTTC. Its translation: CASSEGYYGYTF.

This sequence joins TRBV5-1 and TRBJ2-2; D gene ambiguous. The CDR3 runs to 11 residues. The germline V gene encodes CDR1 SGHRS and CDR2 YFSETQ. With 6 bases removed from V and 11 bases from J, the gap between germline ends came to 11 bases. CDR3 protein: CASMIAAELFF. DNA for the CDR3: TGCGCCAGCATGATCGCTGCTGAGCTGTTTTTT.

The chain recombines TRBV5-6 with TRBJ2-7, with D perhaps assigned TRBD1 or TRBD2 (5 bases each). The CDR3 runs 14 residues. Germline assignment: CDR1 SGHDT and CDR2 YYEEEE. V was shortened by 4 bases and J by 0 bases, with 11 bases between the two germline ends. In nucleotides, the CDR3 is TGTGCCAGCAGCCCCTACGGGGCCTCCTACGAGCAGTACTTC. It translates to CASSPYGASYEQYF.

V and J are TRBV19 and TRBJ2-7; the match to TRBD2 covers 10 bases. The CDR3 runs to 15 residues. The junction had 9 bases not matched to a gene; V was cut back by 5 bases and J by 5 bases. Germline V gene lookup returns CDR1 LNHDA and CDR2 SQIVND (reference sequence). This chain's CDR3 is CASSPERGGQDEQYF. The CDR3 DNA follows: TGTGCCAGTAGTCCCGAGCGGGGGGGCCAGGACGAGCAGTACTTC.

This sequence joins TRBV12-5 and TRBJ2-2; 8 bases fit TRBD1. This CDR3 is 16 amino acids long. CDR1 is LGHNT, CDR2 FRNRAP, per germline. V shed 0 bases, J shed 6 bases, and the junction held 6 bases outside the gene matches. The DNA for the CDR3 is TGTGCTAGTGGTTTGGTTCATACAGGGGGTCCCGGGGAGCTGTTTTTT. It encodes CASGLVHTGGPGELFF.

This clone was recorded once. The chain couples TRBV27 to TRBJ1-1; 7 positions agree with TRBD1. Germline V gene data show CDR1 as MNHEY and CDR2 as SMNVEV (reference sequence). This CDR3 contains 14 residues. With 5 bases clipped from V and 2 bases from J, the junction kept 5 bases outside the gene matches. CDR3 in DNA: TGTGCCAGCAGTCTCGGGGACAGCAACACTGAAGCTTTCTTT. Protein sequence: CASSLGDSNTEAFF.

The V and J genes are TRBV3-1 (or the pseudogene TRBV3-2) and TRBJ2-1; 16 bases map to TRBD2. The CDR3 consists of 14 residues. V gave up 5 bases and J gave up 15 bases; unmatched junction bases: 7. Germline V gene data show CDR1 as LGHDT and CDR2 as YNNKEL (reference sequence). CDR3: CASSMGLAGGPPFF. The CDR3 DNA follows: TGTGCCAGCAGCATGGGACTAGCGGGGGGGCCCCCGTTCTTC.

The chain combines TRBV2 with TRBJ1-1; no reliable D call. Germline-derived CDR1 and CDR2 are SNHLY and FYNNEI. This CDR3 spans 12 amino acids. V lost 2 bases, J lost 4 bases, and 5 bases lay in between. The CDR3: CASSESFTEAFF. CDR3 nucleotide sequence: TGTGCCAGCAGTGAATCTTTCACTGAAGCTTTCTTT.

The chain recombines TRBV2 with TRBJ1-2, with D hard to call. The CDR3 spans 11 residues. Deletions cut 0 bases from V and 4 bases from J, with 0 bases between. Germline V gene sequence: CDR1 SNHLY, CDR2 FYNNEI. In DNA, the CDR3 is TGTGCCAGCAGTGAAGCCTATGGCTACACCTTC. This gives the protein CASSEAYGYTF.

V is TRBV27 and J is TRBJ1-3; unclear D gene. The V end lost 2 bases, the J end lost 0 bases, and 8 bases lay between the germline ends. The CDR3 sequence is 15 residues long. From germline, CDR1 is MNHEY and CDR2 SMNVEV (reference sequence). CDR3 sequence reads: CASSLTPNSGNTIYF. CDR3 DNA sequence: TGTGCCAGCAGTTTAACACCGAACTCTGGAAACACCATATATTTT.

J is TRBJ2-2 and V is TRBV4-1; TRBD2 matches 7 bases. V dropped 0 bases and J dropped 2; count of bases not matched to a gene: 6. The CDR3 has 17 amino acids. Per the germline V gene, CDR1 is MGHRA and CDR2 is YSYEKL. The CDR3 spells CASSQELASGNTGELFF. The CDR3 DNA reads TGCGCCAGCAGCCAAGAACTGGCTAGCGGTAACACCGGGGAGCTGTTTTTT.

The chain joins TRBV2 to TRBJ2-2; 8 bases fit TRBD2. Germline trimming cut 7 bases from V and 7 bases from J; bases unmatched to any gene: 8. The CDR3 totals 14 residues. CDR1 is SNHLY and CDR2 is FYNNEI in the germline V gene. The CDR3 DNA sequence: TGTGCCAGCACCGAGGGGACTAGGAACGGGGAGCTGTTTTTT. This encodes CASTEGTRNGELFF.

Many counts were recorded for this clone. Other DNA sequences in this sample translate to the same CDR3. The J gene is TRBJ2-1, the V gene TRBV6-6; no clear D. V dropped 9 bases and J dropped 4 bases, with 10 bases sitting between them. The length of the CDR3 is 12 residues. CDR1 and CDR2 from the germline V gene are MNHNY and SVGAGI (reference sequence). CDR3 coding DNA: TGTGCCAGTTCCCGCCCTTACAATGAGCAGTTCTTC. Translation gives CASSRPYNEQFF.

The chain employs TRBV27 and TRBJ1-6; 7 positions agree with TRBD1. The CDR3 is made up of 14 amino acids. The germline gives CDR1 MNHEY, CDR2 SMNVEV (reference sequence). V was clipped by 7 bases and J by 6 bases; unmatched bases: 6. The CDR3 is CASTIQGGNSPLHF. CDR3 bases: TGTGCCAGCACCATCCAGGGGGGTAATTCACCCCTCCACTTT.

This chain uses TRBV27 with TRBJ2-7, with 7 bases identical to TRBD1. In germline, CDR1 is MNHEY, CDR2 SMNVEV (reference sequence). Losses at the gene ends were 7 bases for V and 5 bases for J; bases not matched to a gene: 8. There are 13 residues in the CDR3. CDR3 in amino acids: CASKDRLANEQYF. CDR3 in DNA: TGTGCCAGCAAGGACAGGCTGGCCAACGAGCAGTACTTC.

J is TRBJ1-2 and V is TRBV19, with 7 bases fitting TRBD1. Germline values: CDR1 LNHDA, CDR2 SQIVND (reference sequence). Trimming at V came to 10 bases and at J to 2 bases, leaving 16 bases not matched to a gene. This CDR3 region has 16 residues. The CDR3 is CATLKIPGDSNYGYTF. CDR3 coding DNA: TGTGCCACCCTGAAAATACCTGGGGACAGCAACTATGGCTACACCTTC.

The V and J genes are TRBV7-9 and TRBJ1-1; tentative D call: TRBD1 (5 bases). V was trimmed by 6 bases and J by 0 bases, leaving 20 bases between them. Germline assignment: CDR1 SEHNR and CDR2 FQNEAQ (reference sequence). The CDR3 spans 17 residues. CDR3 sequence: CASRNYLGVTMNTEAFF. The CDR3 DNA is TGTGCCAGCAGAAATTACCTGGGGGTGACCATGAACACTGAAGCTTTCTTT.

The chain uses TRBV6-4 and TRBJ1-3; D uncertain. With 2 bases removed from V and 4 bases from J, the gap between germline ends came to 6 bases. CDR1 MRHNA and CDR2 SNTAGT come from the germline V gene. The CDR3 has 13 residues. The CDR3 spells CASSDNGGNTIYF. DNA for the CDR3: TGTGCCAGCAGTGACAACGGGGGAAACACCATATATTTT.

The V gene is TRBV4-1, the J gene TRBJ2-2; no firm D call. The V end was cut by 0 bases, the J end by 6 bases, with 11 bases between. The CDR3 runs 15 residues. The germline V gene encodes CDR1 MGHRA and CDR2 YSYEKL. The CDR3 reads CASSQDSEGPGELFF. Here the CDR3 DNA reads TGCGCCAGCAGCCAAGATTCGGAAGGACCCGGGGAGCTGTTTTTT.

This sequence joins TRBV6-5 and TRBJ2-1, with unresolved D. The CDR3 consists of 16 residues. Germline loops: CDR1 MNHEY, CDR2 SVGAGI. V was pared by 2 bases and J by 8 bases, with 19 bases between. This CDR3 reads CASSYEPGLGPDEQFF. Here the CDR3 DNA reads TGTGCCAGCAGTTACGAGCCGGGCCTCGGGCCCGATGAGCAGTTCTTC.

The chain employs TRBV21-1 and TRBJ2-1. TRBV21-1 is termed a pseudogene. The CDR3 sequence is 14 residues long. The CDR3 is CASSKSGVYNEQFF. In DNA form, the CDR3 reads TGTGCCAGCAGCAAATCTGGGGTCTACAATGAGCAGTTCTTC.

This CDR3 is CASSPLAGASSYEQYF. The CDR3 DNA follows: TGTGCCAGCAGCCCTCTAGCGGGGGCGAGCTCCTACGAGCAGTACTTC. V gene TRBV7-6 combines with J gene TRBJ2-7, with 10 bases identical to TRBD2. Germline lookup yields CDR1 SGHVS and CDR2 FNYEAQ. The CDR3 runs to 16 residues. The V gene end was trimmed by 5 bases and the J gene end by 0 bases; junction bases not matched to a gene: 7.

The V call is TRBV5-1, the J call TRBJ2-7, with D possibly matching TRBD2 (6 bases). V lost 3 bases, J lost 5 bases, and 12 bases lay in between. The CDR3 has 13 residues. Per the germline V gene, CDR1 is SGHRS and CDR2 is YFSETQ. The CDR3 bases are TGCGCCAGCAGCTGGGGAGGTTTCAACGAGCAGTACTTC. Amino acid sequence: CASSWGGFNEQYF.

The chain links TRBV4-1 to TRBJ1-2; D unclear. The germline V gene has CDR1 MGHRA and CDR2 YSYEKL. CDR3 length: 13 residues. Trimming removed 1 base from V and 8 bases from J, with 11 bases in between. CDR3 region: CASSQGYGQGYTF. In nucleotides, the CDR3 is TGCGCCAGCAGCCAAGGGTATGGTCAGGGCTACACCTTC.

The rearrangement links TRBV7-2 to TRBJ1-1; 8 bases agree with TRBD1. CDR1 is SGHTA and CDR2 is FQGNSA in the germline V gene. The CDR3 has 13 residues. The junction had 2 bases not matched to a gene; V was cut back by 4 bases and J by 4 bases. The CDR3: CASSSGGPTEAFF. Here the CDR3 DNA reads TGTGCCAGCAGCTCAGGGGGCCCCACTGAAGCTTTCTTT.

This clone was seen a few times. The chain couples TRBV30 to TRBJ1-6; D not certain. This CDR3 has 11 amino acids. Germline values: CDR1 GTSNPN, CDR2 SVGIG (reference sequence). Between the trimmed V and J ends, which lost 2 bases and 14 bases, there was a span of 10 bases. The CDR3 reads CAWSNRASLHF. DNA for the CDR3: TGTGCCTGGAGTAACCGCGCCTCCCTCCACTTT.

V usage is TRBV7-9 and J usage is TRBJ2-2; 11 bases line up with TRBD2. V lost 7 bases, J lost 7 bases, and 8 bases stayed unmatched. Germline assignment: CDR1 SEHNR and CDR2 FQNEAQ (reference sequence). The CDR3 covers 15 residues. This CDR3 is CASTTSGGRSGELFF. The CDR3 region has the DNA TGTGCCAGCACTACTAGCGGGGGCCGGAGCGGGGAGCTGTTTTTT.

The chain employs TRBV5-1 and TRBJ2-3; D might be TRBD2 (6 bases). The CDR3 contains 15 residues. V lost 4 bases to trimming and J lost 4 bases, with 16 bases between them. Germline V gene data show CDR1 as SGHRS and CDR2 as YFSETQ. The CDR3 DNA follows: TGCGCCAGCAGCGGGACCGGGACTCTTTCAGATACGCAGTATTTT. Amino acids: CASSGTGTLSDTQYF.

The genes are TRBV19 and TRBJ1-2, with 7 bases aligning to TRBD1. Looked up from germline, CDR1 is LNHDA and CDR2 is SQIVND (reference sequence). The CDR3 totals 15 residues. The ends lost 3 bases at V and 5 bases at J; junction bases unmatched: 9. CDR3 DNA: TGTGCCAGTAGTATCGATCACAGGGGTGGTTATGGCTACACCTTC. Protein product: CASSIDHRGGYGYTF.

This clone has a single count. The CDR3 region has the DNA TGCGCCAGCAGCCCGGGGGGGGCGATATCCCGTTACGAGCAGTACTTC. This translates into CASSPGGAISRYEQYF. The V gene is TRBV5-1, the J gene TRBJ2-7, with 8 bases aligning to TRBD2. Germline-derived CDR1 and CDR2 are SGHRS and YFSETQ. V dropped 4 bases and J dropped 4; count of bases not matched to a gene: 13. This CDR3 spans 16 amino acids.

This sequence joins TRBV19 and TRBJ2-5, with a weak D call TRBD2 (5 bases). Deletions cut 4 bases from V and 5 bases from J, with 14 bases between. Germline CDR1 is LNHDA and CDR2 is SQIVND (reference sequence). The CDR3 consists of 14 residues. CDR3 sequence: CASSTGSGWETQYF. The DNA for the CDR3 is TGTGCCAGTAGTACGGGGTCCGGGTGGGAGACCCAGTACTTC.